This T cell receptor (beta chain) originates from a study of PD-L1 blockade in urothelial cancer. Trimming removed 4 bases from V and 2 bases from J; junction bases left unmatched: 7. Germline CDR1 reads MNHNS; CDR2 reads SASEGT. The CDR3 consists of 16 residues. Clones were sequenced by immunoSEQ multiplex PCR, and TCRdb holds only the in-frame ones, with some missing. The profile shows tens of thousands of clones, more than 75% of them singletons. The specimen was PBMCs, collected around atezolizumab (anti-PD-L1) treatment. The chain combines TRBV6-1 with TRBJ1-3; TRBD1 matches at 8 bases. The sequence was obtained from a man between 65 and 80 years old with urothelial cancer. As DNA, the CDR3 is TGTGCCAGCAGTGGGGACAGGCCGGATACTGGAAACACCATATATTTT. The encoded protein is CASSGDRPDTGNTIYF.